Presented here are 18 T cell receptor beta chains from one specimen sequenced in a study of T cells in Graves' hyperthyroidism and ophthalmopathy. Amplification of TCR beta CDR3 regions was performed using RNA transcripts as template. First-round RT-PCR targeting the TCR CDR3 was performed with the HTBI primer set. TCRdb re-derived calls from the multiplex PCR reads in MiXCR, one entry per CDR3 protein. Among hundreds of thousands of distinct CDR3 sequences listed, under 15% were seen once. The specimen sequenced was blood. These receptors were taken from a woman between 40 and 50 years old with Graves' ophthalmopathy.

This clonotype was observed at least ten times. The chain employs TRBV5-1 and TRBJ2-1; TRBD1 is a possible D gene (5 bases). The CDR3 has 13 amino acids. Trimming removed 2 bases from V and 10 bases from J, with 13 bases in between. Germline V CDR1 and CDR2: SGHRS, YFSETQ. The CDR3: CASSLEGDGEQFF. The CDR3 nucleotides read TGCGCCAGCAGCTTAGAAGGGGATGGCGAGCAGTTCTTC.

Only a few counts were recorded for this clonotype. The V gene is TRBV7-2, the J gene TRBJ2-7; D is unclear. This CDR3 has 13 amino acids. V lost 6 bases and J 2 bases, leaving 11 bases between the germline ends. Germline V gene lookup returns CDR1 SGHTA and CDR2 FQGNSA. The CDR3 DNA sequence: TGTGCCAGCAGGCGGTACAGCCCCTACGAGCAGTACTTC. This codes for CASRRYSPYEQYF.

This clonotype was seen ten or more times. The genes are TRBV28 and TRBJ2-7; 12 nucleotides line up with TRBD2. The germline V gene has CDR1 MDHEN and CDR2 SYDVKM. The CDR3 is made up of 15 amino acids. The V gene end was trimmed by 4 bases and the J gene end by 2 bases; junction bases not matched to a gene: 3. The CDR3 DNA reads TGTGCCAGCAGTTCACTAGCGGGAGGCGCCTACGAGCAGTACTTC. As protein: CASSSLAGGAYEQYF.

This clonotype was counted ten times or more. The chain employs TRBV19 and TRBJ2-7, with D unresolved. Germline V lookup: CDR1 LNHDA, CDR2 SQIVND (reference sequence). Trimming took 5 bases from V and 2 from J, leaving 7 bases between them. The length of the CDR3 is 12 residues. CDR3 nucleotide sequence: TGTGCCAGTAGTCCGAGTCCCTACGAGCAGTACTTC. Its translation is CASSPSPYEQYF. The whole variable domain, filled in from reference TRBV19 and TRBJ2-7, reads DGGITQSPKYLFRKEGQNVTLSCEQNLNHDAMYWYRQDPGQGLRLIYYSQIVNDFQKGDIAEGYSVSREKKESFPLTVTSAQKNPTAFYLCASSPSPYEQYFGPGTRLTVT.

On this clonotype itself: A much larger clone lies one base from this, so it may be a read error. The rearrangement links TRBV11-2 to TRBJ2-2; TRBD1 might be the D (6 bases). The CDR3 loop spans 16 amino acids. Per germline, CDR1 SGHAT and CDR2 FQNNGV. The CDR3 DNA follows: TGTGCCAGCAGCTTATCCGGACAGTTTAGCACCGGGGAGCTGTTATTT. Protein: CASSLSGQFSTGELLF.

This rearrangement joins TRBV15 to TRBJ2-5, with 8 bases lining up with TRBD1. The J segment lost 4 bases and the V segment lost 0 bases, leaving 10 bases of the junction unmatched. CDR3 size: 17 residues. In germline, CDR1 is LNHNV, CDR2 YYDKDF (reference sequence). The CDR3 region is CATSRDPARGPRETQYF. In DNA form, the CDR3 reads TGTGCCACCAGCAGAGATCCCGCCAGGGGGCCGAGAGAGACCCAGTACTTC.

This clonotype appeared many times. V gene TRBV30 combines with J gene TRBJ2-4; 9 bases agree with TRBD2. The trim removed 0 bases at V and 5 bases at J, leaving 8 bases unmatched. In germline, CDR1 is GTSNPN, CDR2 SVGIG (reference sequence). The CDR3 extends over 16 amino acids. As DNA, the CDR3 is TGTGCCTGGAGTGTACGTCGCGGGAGGGGGCAAAACATTCAGTACTTC. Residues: CAWSVRRGRGQNIQYF.

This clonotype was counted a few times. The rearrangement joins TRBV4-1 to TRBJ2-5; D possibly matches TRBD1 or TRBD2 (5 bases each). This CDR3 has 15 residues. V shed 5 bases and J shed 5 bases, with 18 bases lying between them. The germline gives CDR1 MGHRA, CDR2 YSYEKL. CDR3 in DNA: TGCGCCAGCAGCGCCCGGGACGGCGGGCGGGAGACCCAGTACTTC. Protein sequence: CASSARDGGRETQYF.

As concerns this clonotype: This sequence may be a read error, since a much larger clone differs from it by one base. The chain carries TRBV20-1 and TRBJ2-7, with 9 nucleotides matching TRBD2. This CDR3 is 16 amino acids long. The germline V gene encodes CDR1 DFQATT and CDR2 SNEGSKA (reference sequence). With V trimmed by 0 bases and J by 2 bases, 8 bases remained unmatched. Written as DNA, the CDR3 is TGCAGTGCTAGAGATCACAGGGCTAGCGGGACCTACGAGCAGTACTTC. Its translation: CSARDHRASGTYEQYF.

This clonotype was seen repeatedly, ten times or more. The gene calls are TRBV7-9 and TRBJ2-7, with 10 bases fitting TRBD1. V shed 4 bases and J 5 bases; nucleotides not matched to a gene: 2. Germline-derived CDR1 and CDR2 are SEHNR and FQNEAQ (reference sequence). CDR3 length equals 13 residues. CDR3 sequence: CASSWDRGNEQYF. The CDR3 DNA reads TGTGCCAGCAGCTGGGACAGGGGCAACGAGCAGTACTTC.

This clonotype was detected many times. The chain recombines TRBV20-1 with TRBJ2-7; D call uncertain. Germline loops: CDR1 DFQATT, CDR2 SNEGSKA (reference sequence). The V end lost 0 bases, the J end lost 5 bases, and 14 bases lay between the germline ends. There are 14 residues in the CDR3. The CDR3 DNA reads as TGCAGTGCTAGAGATGCCGCCGAAAGGAACGAGCAGTACTTC. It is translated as CSARDAAERNEQYF.

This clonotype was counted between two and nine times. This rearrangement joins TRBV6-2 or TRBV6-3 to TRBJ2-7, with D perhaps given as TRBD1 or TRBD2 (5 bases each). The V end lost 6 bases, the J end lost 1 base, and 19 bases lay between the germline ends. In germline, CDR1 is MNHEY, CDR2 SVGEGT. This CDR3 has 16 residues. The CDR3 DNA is TGTGCCAGCAGCCAACCTCTGGGGGAGTGGTCCTACGAGCAGTACTTC. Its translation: CASSQPLGEWSYEQYF.

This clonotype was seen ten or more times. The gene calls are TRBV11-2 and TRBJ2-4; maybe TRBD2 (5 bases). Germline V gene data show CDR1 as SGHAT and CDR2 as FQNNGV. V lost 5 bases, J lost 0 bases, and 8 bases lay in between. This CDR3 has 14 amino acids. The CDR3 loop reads CASSIGLAKNIQYF. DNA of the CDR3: TGTGCCAGCAGCATCGGACTAGCCAAAAACATTCAGTACTTC.

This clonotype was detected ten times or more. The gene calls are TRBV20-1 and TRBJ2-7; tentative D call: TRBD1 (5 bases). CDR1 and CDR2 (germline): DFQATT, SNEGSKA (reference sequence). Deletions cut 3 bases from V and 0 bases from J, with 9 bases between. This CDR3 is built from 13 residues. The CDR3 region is CSARDISSYEQYF. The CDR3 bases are TGCAGTGCTAGGGACATCAGCTCCTACGAGCAGTACTTC.

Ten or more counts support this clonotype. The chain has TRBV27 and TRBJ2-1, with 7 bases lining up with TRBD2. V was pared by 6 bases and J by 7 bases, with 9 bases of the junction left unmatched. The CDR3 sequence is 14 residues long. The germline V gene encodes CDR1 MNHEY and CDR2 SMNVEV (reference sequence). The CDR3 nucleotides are TGTGCCAGCAGGACGGGAGGTGTGGCGAATGAGCAGTTCTTC. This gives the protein CASRTGGVANEQFF.

CDR3 sequence: CACSLMGTGELFF. CDR3 sequence (DNA): TGTGCCTGCTCCTTGATGGGGACCGGGGAGCTGTTTTTT. The rearrangement joins TRBV30 to TRBJ2-2, with D uncertain. CDR1 and CDR2 (germline): GTSNPN, SVGIG (reference sequence). This CDR3 comprises 13 residues. The V and J ends lost 6 bases and 5 bases respectively, with 13 bases between them.

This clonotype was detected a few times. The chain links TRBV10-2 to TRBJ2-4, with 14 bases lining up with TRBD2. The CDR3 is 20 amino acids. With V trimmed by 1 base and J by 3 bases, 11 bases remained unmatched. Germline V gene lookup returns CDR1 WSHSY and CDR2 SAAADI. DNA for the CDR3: TGCGCCAGCAGTGAGTACGGGACTAGCGGGAGTAGAGTTGACAAAAACATTCAGTACTTC. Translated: CASSEYGTSGSRVDKNIQYF.

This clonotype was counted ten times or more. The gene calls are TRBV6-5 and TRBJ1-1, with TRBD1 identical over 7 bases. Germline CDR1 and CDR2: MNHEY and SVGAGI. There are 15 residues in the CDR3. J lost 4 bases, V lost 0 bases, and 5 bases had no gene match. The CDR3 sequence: CASSYSRQGGTEAFF. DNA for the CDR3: TGTGCCAGCAGTTACTCGAGACAGGGCGGCACTGAAGCTTTCTTT.